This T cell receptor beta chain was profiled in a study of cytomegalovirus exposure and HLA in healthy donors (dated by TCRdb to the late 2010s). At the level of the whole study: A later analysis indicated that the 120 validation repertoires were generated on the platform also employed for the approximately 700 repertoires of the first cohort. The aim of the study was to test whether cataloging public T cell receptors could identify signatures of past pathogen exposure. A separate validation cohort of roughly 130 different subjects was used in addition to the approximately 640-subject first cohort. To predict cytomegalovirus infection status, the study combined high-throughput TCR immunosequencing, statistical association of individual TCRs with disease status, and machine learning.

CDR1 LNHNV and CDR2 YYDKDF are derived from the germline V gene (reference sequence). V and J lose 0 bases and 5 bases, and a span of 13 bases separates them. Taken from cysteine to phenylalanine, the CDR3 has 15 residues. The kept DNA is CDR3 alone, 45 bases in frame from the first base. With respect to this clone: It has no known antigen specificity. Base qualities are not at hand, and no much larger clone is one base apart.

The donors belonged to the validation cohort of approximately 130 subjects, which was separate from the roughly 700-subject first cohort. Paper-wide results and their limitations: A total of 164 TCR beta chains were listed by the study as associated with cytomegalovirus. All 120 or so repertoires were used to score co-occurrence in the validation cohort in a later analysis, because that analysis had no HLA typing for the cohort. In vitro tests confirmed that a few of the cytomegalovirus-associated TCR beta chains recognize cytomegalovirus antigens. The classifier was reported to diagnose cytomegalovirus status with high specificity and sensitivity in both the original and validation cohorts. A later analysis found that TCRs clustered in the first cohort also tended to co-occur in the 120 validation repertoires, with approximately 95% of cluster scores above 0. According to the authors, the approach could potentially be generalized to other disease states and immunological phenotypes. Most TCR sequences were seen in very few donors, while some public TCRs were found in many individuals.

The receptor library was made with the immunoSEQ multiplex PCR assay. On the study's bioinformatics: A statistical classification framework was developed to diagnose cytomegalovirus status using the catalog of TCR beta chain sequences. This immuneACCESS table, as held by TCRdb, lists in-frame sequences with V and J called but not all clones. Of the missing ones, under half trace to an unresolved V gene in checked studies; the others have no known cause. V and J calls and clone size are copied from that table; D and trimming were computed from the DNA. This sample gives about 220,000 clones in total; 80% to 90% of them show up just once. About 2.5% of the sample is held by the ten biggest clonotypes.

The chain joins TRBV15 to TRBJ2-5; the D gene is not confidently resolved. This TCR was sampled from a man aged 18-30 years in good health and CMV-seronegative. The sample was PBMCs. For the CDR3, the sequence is CATSRDPTARETQYF. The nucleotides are TGTGCCACCAGCAGAGATCCCACAGCCCGGGAGACCCAGTACTTC.